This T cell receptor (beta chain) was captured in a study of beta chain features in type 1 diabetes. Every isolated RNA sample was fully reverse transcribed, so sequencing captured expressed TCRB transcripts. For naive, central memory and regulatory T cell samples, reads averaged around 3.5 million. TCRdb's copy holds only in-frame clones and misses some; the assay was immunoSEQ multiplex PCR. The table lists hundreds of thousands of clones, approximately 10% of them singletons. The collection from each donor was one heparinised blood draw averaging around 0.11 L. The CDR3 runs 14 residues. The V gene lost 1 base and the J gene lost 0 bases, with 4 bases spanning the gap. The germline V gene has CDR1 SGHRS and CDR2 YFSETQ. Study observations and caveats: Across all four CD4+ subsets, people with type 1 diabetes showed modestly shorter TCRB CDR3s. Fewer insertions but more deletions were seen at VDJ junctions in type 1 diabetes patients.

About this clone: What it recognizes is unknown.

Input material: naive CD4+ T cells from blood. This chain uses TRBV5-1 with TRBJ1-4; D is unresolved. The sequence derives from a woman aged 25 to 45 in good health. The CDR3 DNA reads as TGCGCCAGCAGCTTGCCGTCAACTAATGAAAAACTGTTTTTT. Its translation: CASSLPSTNEKLFF.